Listed below are T cell receptor beta chains from one sample, sequenced in a study of T cell repertoires in cytomegalovirus infection. Their antigens are not known. TCRdb redid the calling of the reads with MiXCR, one entry per CDR3 protein. Counted here are a few hundred thousand distinct CDR3 sequences, about 29% occurring once; the ten biggest clones make up about 20%. The sequencing used cultured PBMCs, collected from culture after CMV antigen stimulation. The receptors derive from a human donor in good health (CMV status not recorded). Some clones in this sample may be carry-over from other donors' samples. The CDR3 runs from the conserved cysteine through the conserved F or W. The D gene is left open where the match is weak. Size is omitted from some rows. Given values are once, few, many or a class for expanded clones.

CASSLRQSNTEAFF TGTGCCAGCAGCCTTCGACAGTCCAACACTGAAGCTTTCTTT TRBV7-8 - - TRBJ1-1
CASSLVRAGGSGYTF TGTGCCAGCAGCTTAGTTCGGGCAGGGGGTTCTGGCTACACCTTC TRBV7-8 - TRBD1 TRBJ1-2
CASSSGTGGSGANVLTF TGTGCCAGCAGTTCCGGGACAGGGGGTTCTGGGGCCAACGTCCTGACTTTC TRBV2 few TRBD1 TRBJ2-6
CASSGSYRGGNEKLFF TGTGCCAGCAGCGGATCCTACAGGGGGGGTAATGAAAAACTGTTTTTT TRBV7-6 - TRBD1 TRBJ1-4
CASSSSGADTQYF TGTGCCAGCAGCTCCTCGGGAGCAGATACGCAGTATTTT TRBV7-2 few - TRBJ2-3
CASSSMDSFGDEQFF TGTGCCAGCAGTTCAATGGACTCGTTCGGCGATGAGCAGTTCTTC TRBV27 - - TRBJ2-1
CASSTGVHSYEQYF TGTGCCAGTAGTACAGGGGTCCACTCCTACGAGCAGTACTTC TRBV19 - - TRBJ2-7
CASSLDRETAGNTIYF TGTGCCAGCAGCTTAGACAGGGAGACGGCTGGAAACACCATATATTTT TRBV7-2 few - TRBJ1-3
CSARDPKLNTEAFF TGCAGTGCTAGAGACCCGAAACTCAACACTGAAGCTTTCTTT TRBV20-1 - - TRBJ1-1
CASSLGRRRGPTDSLSNTEAFF TGTGCCAGCAGCTTAGGTCGCCGCCGAGGACCCACGGACAGCCTTTCGAACACTGAAGCTTTCTTT TRBV7-8 few - TRBJ1-1
CASGSTDRGSLTDTQYF TGTGCTAGTGGTTCGACAGACAGGGGTTCCCTTACAGATACGCAGTATTTT TRBV12-5 - TRBD1 TRBJ2-3
CASSQPYSYEQYF TGTGCCAGCAGCCAACCCTACTCCTACGAGCAGTACTTC TRBV7-9 few - TRBJ2-7
CASSQDLGGLGGSYNEQFF TGTGCCAGCAGCCAAGATCTAGGGGGGTTAGGGGGCTCCTACAATGAGCAGTTCTTC TRBV4-2 few - TRBJ2-1
CASSETGRTYNEQFF TGTGCCAGTAGCGAAACAGGGCGGACATACAATGAGCAGTTCTTC TRBV19 - - TRBJ2-1
CASSLLGTGRNIQYF TGTGCCAGCTCACTGCTAGGGACAGGGAGAAACATTCAGTACTTC TRBV18 - TRBD1 TRBJ2-4
CAIGQGGQETQYF TGTGCCATCGGACAGGGGGGACAAGAGACCCAGTACTTC TRBV10-3 once TRBD1 TRBJ2-5
CASSQVRGDTEAFF TGTGCCAGCAGCCAAGTTAGAGGGGACACTGAAGCTTTCTTT TRBV3-1 - - TRBJ1-1
CASSYSQGGRGTFF TGTGCCAGCAGTTACTCTCAGGGGGGCCGGGGGACTTTCTTT TRBV6-5 - TRBD1 TRBJ1-1
CASSLVRSTYGYTF TGTGCCAGCAGTTTGGTCAGGAGCACTTATGGCTACACCTTC TRBV28 - - TRBJ1-2
CASSRERLAGGPGANVLTF TGTGCCAGCAGCCGCGAAAGACTAGCGGGAGGGCCTGGGGCCAACGTCCTGACTTTC TRBV6-1 - TRBD2 TRBJ2-6
CASSSLAGRSSYNEQFF TGTGCCAGCAGCTCCCTAGCGGGTAGAAGCTCCTACAATGAGCAGTTCTTC TRBV7-9 - TRBD2 TRBJ2-1
CASSSLGQIHNEQFF TGTGCCAGCAGTAGTCTAGGGCAGATACACAATGAGCAGTTCTTC TRBV11-2 few - TRBJ2-1
CSARVSAWSPQHF TGCAGTGCTAGAGTTTCGGCCTGGTCGCCCCAGCATTTT TRBV20-1 - - TRBJ1-5
CASSVAAGRTGELFF TGTGCCAGCAGCGTAGCTGCCGGGAGGACCGGGGAGCTGTTTTTT TRBV9 - TRBD2 TRBJ2-2
CASSLRTVAYNEQFF TGTGCCAGCAGTTTACGAACAGTGGCCTACAATGAGCAGTTCTTC TRBV28 many - TRBJ2-1
CASSYSLGLPDTQYF TGTGCCAGCAGTTACTCTCTAGGTCTGCCAGATACGCAGTATTTT TRBV6-5 few - TRBJ2-3
CASSPMGVSSYNEQFF TGTGCCAGCAGCCCAATGGGCGTGAGCTCCTACAATGAGCAGTTCTTC TRBV7-2 many - TRBJ2-1
CSADYLPSYEQYF TGCAGTGCCGACTACCTACCCTCCTACGAGCAGTACTTC TRBV20-1 - - TRBJ2-7
CASSRAGTDYGYTF TGTGCCAGCAGCCGGGCCGGGACGGACTATGGCTACACCTTC TRBV5-4 once - TRBJ1-2
CASSGRTNTGELFF TGTGCCAGCAGCGGAAGGACGAACACCGGGGAGCTGTTTTTT TRBV5-4 - - TRBJ2-2
CASSYIGAGSPLHF TGTGCCAGCAGTTATATTGGGGCAGGGTCACCCCTCCACTTT TRBV6-6 many - TRBJ1-6
CATTGRNTEAFF TGTGCGACCACGGGCAGGAACACTGAAGCTTTCTTT TRBV7-7 few - TRBJ1-1
CASSPRGGSASYEQYF TGTGCCAGCAGTCCCCGGGGGGGGTCAGCCTCCTACGAGCAGTACTTC TRBV12-3/TRBV12-4 few TRBD2 TRBJ2-7
CASSLWASGSYNEQFF TGTGCCAGCAGCTTATGGGCTAGCGGGTCCTACAATGAGCAGTTCTTC TRBV7-4 - TRBD2 TRBJ2-1
CASSSTRRDALKLSF - TRBV19 - - TRBJ1-1
CASSLMGGPETQYF TGTGCCAGCAGCTTAATGGGGGGGCCTGAGACCCAGTACTTC TRBV7-3 - - TRBJ2-5
CSATTEVAGQPQHF TGCAGTGCTACAACTGAGGTGGCGGGGCAGCCCCAGCATTTT TRBV20-1 - - TRBJ1-5
CAGGASGSNHEQFF TGTGCCGGAGGAGCTAGCGGGAGTAACCATGAGCAGTTCTTC TRBV28 - TRBD2 TRBJ2-1
CAVRRDSTNTGELFF TGTGCCGTCCGGAGGGACAGCACGAACACCGGGGAGCTGTTTTTT TRBV7-2 - - TRBJ2-2
CSAAQGEEQYF TGCAGTGCTGCTCAGGGGGAGGAGCAGTACTTC TRBV20-1 few TRBD1 TRBJ2-7
CASRPPGDRENNSPLHF TGTGCCAGCAGACCGCCCGGGGACAGGGAGAATAATTCACCCCTCCACTTT TRBV14 once TRBD1 TRBJ1-6
CASSLPGTGFYNEQFF TGTGCCAGCAGCCTACCCGGGACAGGGTTCTACAATGAGCAGTTCTTC TRBV6-6 - TRBD1 TRBJ2-1
CASSLGTSGAQETQYF TGCGCCAGCAGCTTGGGAACTAGCGGGGCCCAAGAGACCCAGTACTTC TRBV5-1 many TRBD2 TRBJ2-5
CASSPRPGNEQFF TGTGCCAGCAGCCCCAGGCCGGGGAACGAGCAGTTCTTC TRBV11-2 - - TRBJ2-1
CATTDPRLNYGYTF TGTGCCACCACGGATCCCCGGCTAAACTATGGCTACACCTTC TRBV10-3 few - TRBJ1-2
CASSPAGQGHNEQFF TGTGCCAGCAGCCCCGCGGGACAGGGCCACAATGAGCAGTTCTTC TRBV7-8 - TRBD1 TRBJ2-1
CASSFGGTADGYTF TGTGCCAGCAGTTTCGGCGGGACAGCGGATGGCTACACCTTC TRBV12-3/TRBV12-4 - TRBD1 TRBJ1-2
CASSPGGESETQYF TGTGCCAGCAGCCCTGGAGGAGAATCCGAGACCCAGTACTTC TRBV7-9 - - TRBJ2-5
CASSLSNVDRRIEKLFF TGTGCCAGCAGTTTATCAAACGTGGACAGGCGGATTGAAAAACTGTTTTTT TRBV12-3/TRBV12-4 - TRBD1 TRBJ1-4
CASSSTTGRKETQYF TGTGCCAGCAGTTCGACTACCGGCAGGAAAGAGACCCAGTACTTC TRBV2 few - TRBJ2-5
CAISEGDRGTQYF TGTGCCATCAGTGAGGGGGACAGGGGGACGCAGTATTTT TRBV10-3 - TRBD1 TRBJ2-3
CASSFVLTGDYGYTF TGTGCCAGCAGCTTCGTATTGACAGGAGACTATGGCTACACCTTC TRBV7-3 - - TRBJ1-2
CSAPAGGIIGNEQFF TGCAGTGCCCCGGCGGGAGGAATAATAGGGAATGAGCAGTTCTTC TRBV20-1 - TRBD2 TRBJ2-1
CASSPSGTSFYNEQFF TGTGCCAGCAGCCCCTCCGGGACTAGCTTCTACAATGAGCAGTTCTTC TRBV7-3 - TRBD2 TRBJ2-1
CASSLVFRVGTATNEKLFF TGCGCCAGCAGCTTGGTCTTTCGCGTCGGGACCGCAACTAATGAAAAACTGTTTTTT TRBV5-1 - - TRBJ1-4
CATSDPRRLAGADEQFF TGTGCCACCAGTGACCCTAGGCGACTAGCGGGAGCCGATGAGCAGTTCTTC TRBV24-1 - TRBD2 TRBJ2-1
CASSQEGWGLAGGTNNDNEQFF TGTGCCAGCAGCCAAGAAGGGTGGGGACTAGCGGGGGGGACTAATAACGACAATGAGCAGTTCTTC TRBV3-1 - TRBD2 TRBJ2-1
CASSSGQGTTYSYEQYF TGTGCCAGCAGTTCAGGACAGGGGACCACTTACTCCTACGAGCAGTACTTC TRBV27 few TRBD1 TRBJ2-7
CASSLRTSGGETQYF TGTGCCAGCAGTTTAAGAACTAGCGGTGGAGAGACCCAGTACTTC TRBV12-3/TRBV12-4 many TRBD2 TRBJ2-5